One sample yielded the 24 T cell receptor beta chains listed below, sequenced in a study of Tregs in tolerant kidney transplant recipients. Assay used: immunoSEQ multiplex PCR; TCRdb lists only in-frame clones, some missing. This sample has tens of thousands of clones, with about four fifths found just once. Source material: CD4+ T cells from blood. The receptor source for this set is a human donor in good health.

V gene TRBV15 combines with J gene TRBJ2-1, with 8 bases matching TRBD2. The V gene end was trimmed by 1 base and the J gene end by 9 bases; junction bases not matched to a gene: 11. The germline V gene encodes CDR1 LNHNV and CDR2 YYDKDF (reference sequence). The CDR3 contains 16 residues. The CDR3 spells CATSRGSGLVDTEQFF. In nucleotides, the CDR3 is TGTGCCACCAGCAGAGGTTCGGGACTAGTCGACACTGAGCAGTTCTTC. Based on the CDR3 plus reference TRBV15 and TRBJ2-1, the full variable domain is DAMVIQNPRYQVTQFGKPVTLSCSQTLNHNVMYWYQQKSSQAPKLLFHYYDKDFNNEADTPDNFQSRRPNTSFCFLDIRSPGLGDTAMYLCATSRGSGLVDTEQFFGPGTRLTVL.

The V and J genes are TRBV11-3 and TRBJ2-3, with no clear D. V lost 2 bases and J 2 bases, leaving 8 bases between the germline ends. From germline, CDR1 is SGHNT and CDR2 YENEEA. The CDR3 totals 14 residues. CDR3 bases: TGTGCCAGCAGCTTAACGTCCAACACAGATACGCAGTATTTT. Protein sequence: CASSLTSNTDTQYF.

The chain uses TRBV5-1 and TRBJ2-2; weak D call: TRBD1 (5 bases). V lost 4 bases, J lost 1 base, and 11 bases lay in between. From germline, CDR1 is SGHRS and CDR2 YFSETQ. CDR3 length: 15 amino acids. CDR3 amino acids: CASSLQGLNTGELFF. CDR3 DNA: TGCGCCAGCAGCCTGCAGGGCTTGAACACCGGGGAGCTGTTTTTT.

As DNA, the CDR3 is TGTGCCAGCAGCTCACAGGGGAGCACTGAAGCTTTCTTT. This encodes CASSSQGSTEAFF. This chain connects TRBV7-3 to TRBJ1-1; TRBD1 agrees at 7 bases. Per germline, CDR1 SGHTA and CDR2 FQGTGA. The trim removed 4 bases at V and 4 bases at J, leaving 3 bases unmatched. This CDR3 has 13 residues.

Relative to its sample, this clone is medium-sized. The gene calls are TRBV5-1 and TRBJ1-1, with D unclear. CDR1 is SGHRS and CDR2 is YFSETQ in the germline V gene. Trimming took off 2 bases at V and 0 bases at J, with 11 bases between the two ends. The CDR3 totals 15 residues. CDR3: CASSFGIDMNTEAFF. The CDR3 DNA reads TGCGCCAGCAGCTTTGGCATAGACATGAACACTGAAGCTTTCTTT.

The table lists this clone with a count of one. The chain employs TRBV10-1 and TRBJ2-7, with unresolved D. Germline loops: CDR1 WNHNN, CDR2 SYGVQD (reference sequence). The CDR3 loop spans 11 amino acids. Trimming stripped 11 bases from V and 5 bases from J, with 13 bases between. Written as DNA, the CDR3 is TGCGCCCCGGTGGGGTGGGACGAGCAGTACTTC. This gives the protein CAPVGWDEQYF.

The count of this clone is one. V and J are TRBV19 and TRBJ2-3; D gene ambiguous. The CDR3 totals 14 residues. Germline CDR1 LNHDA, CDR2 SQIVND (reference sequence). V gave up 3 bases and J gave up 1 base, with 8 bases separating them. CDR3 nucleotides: TGTGCCAGTAGTATGAACCTCCGCACAGATACGCAGTATTTT. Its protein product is CASSMNLRTDTQYF.

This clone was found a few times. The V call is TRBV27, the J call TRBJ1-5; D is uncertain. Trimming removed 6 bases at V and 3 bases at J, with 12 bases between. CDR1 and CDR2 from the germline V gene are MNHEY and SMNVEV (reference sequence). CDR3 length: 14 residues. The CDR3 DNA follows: TGTGCCAGCAGACCACGACGGTCCAATCAGCCCCAGCATTTT. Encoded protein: CASRPRRSNQPQHF.

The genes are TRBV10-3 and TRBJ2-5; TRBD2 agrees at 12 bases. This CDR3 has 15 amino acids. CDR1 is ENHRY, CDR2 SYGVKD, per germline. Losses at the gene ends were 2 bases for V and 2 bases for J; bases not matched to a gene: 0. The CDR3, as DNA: TGTGCCATCAGTGAGCTAGCGGGGGGGCAAGAGACCCAGTACTTC. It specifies CAISELAGGQETQYF.

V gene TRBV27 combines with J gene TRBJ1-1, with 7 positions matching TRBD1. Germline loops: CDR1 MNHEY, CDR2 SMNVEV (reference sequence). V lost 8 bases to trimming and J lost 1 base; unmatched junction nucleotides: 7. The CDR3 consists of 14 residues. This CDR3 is CASGAGQKNTEAFF. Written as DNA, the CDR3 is TGTGCCAGCGGGGCGGGACAGAAGAACACTGAAGCTTTCTTT.

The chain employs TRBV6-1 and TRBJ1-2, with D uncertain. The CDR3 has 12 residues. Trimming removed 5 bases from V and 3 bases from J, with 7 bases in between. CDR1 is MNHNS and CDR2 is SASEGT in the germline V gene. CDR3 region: CASSLQDYGYTF. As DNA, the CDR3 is TGTGCCAGCAGTTTACAAGACTATGGCTACACCTTC.

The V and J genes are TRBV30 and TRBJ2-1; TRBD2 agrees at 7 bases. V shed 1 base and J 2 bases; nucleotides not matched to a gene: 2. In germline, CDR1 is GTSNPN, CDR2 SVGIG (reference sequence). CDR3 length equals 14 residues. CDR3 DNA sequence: TGTGCCTGGAGTGGGACTAGACCCTACAATGAGCAGTTCTTC. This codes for CAWSGTRPYNEQFF.

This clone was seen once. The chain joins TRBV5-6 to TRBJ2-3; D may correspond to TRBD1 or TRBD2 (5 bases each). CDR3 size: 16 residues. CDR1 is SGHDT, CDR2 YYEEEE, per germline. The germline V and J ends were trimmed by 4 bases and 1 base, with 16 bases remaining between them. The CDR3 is CASSLPRDPGTDTQYF. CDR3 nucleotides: TGTGCCAGCAGCCTCCCCCGGGACCCGGGCACAGATACGCAGTATTTT.

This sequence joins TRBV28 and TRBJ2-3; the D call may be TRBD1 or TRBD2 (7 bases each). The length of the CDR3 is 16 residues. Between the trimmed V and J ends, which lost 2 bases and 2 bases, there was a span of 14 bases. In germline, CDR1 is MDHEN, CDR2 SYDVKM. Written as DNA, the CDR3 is TGTGCCAGCAGTTTACAGGGGGGGACCACCACAGATACGCAGTATTTT. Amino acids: CASSLQGGTTTDTQYF.

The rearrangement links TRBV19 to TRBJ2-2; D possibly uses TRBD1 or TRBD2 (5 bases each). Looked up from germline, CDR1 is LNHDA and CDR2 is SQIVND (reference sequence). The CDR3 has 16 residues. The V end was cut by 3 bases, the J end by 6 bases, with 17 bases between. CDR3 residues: CASSIGRVVRAGELFF. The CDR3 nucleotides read TGTGCCAGTAGTATCGGCAGGGTTGTGAGGGCCGGGGAGCTGTTTTTT.

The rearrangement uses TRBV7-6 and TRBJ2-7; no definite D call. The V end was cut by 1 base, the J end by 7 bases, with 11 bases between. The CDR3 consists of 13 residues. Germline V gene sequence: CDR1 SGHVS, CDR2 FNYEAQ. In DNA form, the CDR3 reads TGTGCCAGCAGCTTAGGGGCAGACCTAGAGCAGTACTTC. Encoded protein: CASSLGADLEQYF.

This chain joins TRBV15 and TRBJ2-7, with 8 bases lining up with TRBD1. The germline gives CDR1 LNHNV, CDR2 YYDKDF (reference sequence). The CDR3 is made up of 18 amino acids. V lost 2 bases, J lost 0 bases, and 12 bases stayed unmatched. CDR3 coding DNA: TGTGCCACCAGCAGATCAATGCCGGGAACAGGGGGCTCCTACGAGCAGTACTTC. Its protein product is CATSRSMPGTGGSYEQYF. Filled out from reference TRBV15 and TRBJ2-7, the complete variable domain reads DAMVIQNPRYQVTQFGKPVTLSCSQTLNHNVMYWYQQKSSQAPKLLFHYYDKDFNNEADTPDNFQSRRPNTSFCFLDIRSPGLGDTAMYLCATSRSMPGTGGSYEQYFGPGTRLTVT.

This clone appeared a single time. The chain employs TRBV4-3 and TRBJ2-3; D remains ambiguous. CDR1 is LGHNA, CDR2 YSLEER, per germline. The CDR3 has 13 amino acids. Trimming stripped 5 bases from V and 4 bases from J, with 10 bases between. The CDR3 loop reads CASSERKADTQYF. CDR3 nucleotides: TGCGCCAGCAGCGAAAGAAAGGCAGATACGCAGTATTTT.

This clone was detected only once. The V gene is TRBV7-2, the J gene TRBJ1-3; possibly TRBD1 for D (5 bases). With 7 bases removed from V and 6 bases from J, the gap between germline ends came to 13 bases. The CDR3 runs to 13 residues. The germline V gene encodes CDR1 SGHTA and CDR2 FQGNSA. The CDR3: CASTQGRPNTIYF. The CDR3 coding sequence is TGTGCCAGCACCCAGGGACGGCCAAACACCATATATTTT.

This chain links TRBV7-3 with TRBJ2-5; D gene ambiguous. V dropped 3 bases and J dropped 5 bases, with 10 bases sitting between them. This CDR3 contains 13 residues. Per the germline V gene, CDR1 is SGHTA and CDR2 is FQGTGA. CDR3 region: CASSLGHMETQYF. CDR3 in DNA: TGTGCCAGCAGCTTGGGCCATATGGAGACCCAGTACTTC.

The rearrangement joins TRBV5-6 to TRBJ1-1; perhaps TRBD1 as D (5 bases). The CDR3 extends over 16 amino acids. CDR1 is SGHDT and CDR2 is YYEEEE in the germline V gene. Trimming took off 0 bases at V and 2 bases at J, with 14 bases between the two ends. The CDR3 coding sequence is TGTGCCAGCAGCTTGGACCGAGGACATGCCAACACTGAAGCTTTCTTT. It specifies CASSLDRGHANTEAFF. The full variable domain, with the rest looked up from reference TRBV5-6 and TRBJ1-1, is DAGVTQSPTHLIKTRGQQVTLRCSPKSGHDTVSWYQQALGQGPQFIFQYYEEEERQRGNFPDRFSGHQFPNYSSELNVNALLLGDSALYLCASSLDRGHANTEAFFGQGTRLTVV.

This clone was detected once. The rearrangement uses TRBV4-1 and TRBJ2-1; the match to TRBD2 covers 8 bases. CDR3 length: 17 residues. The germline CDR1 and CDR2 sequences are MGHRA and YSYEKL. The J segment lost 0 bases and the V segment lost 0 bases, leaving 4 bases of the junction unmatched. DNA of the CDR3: TGCGCCAGCAGCCAAGATCGCGGGGGGAGCTCCTACAATGAGCAGTTCTTC. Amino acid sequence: CASSQDRGGSSYNEQFF.

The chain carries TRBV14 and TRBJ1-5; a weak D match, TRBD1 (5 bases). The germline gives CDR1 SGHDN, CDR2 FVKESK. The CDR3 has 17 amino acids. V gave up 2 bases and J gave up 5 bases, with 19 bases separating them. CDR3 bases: TGTGCCAGCAGCCAACCCACCAGGAGAGGGGTATATCAGCCCCAGCATTTT. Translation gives CASSQPTRRGVYQPQHF.

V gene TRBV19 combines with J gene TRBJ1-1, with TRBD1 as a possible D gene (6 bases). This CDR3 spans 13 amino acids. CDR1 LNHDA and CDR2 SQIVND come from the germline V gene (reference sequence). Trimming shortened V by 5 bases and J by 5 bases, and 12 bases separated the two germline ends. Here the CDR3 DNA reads TGTGCCAGTAGTTACAGGGTAGTTACTGAAGCTTTCTTT. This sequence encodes CASSYRVVTEAFF.